The T cell receptor (beta chain) described here comes from a study of blood T cell repertoires in COVID-19. About the study: PBMCs, B-cell-depleted T cells, or T cells provided the cDNA or gDNA that made up the material.

Enrollees, about 18 to 89 years old, lived in approximately 25 US areas. In assigning cohorts, the study relied on participant-reported clinical history. In the 2 weeks before study entry, exposed participants met a COVID-19 case, which was PCR-confirmed or clinician-diagnosed. Measured with immunoSEQ multiplex PCR; TCRdb has only the in-frame clones, and not every one. The data contain over 200,000 clones, 88% of them seen just once; the ten biggest clones take up more than 3%. J gave up 4 bases and V 7 bases, and 5 bases lay outside the gene matches. The CDR3 totals 13 residues. Germline V gives CDR1 SQVTM, CDR2 ANQGSEA.

The sample comprised PBMCs or T cells enriched from blood (not recorded which). This clonotype was obtained from a young woman who had been exposed to COVID-19. The chain carries TRBV29-1 and TRBJ2-3; TRBD2 aligns across 10 bases. In nucleotides, the CDR3 is TGCAGCGCCCGGACTAGCGGAGCAGATACGCAGTATTTT. It specifies CSARTSGADTQYF.